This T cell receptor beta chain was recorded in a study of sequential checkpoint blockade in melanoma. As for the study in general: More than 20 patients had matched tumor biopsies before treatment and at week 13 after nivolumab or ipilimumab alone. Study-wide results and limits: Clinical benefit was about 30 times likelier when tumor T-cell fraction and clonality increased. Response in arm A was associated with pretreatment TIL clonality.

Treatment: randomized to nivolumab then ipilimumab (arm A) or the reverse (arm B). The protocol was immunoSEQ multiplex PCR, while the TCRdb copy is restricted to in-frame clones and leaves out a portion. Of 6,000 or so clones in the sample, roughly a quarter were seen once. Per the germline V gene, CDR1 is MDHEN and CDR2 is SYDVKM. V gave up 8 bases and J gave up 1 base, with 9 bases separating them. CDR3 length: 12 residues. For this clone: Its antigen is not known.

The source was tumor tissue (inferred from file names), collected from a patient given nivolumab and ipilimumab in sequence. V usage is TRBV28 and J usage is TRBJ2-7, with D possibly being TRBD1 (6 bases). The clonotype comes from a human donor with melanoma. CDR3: CASWDTSYEQYF. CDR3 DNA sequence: TGTGCCAGCTGGGACACTTCCTACGAGCAGTACTTC.